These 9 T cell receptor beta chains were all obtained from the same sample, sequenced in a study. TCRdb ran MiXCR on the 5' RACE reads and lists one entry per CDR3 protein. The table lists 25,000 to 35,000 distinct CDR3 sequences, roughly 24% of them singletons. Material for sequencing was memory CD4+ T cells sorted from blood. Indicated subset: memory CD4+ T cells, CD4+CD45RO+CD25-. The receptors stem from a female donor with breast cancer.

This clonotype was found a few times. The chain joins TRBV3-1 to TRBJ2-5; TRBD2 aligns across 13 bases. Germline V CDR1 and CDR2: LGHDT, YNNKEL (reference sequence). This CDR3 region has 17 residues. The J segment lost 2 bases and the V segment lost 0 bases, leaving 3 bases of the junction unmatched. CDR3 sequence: CASSQELAGGLQETQYF. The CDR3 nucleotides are TGTGCCAGCAGCCAAGAACTAGCGGGGGGGCTTCAAGAGACCCAGTACTTC.

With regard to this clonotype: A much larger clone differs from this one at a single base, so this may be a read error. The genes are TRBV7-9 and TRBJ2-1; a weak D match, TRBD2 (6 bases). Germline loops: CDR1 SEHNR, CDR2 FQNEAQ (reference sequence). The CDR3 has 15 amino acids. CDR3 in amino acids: CAGSFGGRGNVEQFF. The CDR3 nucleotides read TGTGCCGGCAGCTTTGGGGGGAGAGGCAACGTTGAGCAGTTCTTC.

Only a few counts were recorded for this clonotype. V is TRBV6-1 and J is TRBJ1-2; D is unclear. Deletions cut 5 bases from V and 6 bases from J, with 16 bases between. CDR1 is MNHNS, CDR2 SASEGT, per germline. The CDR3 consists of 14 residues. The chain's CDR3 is CASSFEIGLDGYTF. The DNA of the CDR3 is TGTGCCAGCAGTTTCGAAATCGGTCTCGATGGCTACACCTTC.

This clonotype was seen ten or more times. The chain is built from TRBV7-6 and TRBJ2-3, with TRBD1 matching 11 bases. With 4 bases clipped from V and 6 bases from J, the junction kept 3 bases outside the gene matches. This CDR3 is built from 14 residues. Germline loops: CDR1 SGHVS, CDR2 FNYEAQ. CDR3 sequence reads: CASSWTGGSDTQYF. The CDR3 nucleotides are TGTGCCAGCAGCTGGACAGGGGGCTCGGATACGCAGTATTTT.

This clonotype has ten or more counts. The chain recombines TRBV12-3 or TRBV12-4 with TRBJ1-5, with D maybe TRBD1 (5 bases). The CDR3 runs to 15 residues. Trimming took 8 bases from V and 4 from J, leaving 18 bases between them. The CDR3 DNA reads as TGTGCCAGCCTCCTTAGGAGGGACGGGAATCAGCCCCAGCATTTT. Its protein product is CASLLRRDGNQPQHF.

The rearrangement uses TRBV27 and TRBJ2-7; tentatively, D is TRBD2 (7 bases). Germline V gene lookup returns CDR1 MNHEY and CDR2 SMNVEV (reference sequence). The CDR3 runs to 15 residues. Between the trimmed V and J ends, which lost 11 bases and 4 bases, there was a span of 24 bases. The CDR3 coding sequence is TGTGCCTCCAGGGGAGGGGGGGAAAGGTGGTACGAGCAGTACTTC. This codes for CASRGGGERWYEQYF.

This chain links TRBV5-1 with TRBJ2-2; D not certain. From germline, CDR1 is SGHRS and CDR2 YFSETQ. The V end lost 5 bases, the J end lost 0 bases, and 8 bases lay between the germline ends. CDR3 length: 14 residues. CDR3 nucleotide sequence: TGCGCCAGCAGAACTACCGCGAACACCGGGGAGCTGTTTTTT. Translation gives CASRTTANTGELFF.

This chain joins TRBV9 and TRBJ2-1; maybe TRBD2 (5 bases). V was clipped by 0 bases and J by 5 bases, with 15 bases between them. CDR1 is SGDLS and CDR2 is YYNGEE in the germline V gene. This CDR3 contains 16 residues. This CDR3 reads CASSVVGSGRNNEQFF. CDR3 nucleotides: TGTGCCAGCAGCGTAGTCGGAAGCGGCAGAAACAATGAGCAGTTCTTC. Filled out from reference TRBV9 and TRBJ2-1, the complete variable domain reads DSGVTQTPKHLITATGQRVTLRCSPRSGDLSVYWYQQSLDQGLQFLIQYYNGEERAKGNILERFSAQQFPDLHSELNLSSLELGDSALYFCASSVVGSGRNNEQFFGPGTRLTVL.

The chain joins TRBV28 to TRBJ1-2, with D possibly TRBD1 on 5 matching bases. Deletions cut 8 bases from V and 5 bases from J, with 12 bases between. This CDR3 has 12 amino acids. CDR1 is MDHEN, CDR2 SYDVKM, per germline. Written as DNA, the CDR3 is TGTGCCAGCCAGGGACCCGGGTATGGCTACACCTTC. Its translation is CASQGPGYGYTF.